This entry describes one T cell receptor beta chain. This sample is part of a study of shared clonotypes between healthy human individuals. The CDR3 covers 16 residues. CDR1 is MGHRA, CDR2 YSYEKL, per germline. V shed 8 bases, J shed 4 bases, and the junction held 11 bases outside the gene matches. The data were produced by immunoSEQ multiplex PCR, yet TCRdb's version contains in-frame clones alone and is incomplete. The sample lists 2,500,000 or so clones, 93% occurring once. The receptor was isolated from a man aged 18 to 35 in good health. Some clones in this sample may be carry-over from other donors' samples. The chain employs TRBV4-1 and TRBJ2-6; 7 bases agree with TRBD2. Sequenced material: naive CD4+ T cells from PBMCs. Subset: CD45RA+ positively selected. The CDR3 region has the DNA TGCGCCAGCGCCGGGAGGAAGGCGTGGGGGGCCAACGTCCTGACTTTC. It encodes CASAGRKAWGANVLTF.